This TCR beta chain was recovered during a study of blood T cell repertoires in COVID-19. Per the original data handling: Nucleated cell counts were estimated from reference gene primer amplification. Clones were read by immunoSEQ multiplex PCR, and TCRdb kept only the in-frame ones, dropping some. Clone size and the V and J calls come from that table; the DNA yielded D and trimming. The repertoire has around 130,000 clones, 84% of them found once; the top ten carry roughly 3.4%. Cohorts were assigned according to the clinical history that participants reported. Trimming left V 4 bases short and J 4 bases short, with 10 bases between. This CDR3 is 13 amino acids long.

The sequenced material came from PBMCs or T cells enriched from blood (not recorded which). The origin of this receptor is a woman aged 50 to 65 with acute COVID-19. This sequence joins TRBV12-3 or TRBV12-4 and TRBJ1-2; a weak D match, TRBD1 (5 bases). DNA of the CDR3: TGTGCCAGCAGTTATCAGGGTCCCTATGGCTACACCTTC. This sequence encodes CASSYQGPYGYTF.